This T cell receptor (beta chain) originates from a study of blood T cell repertoires in COVID-19. Overall study: PBMCs, B-cell-depleted T cells, or T cells were the source of the cDNA or gDNA that made up the material.

The repertoire was sequenced with immunoSEQ multiplex PCR; TCRdb's copy has only in-frame clones and lacks some. The sample has about 250,000 clones; about 88% are singletons. Those who participated ranged in age from about 18 to 89 years and resided in under 25 US areas. Cohorts were based on clinical histories the participants reported. Cohort 3 recovery required two negative PCRs, clearance, or symptom resolution. Germline values: CDR1 SGDLS, CDR2 YYNGEE. V dropped 3 bases and J dropped 1; count of bases not matched to a gene: 8. This CDR3 has 17 amino acids. The sequence derives from a woman in her fifties or sixties who had recovered from COVID-19. V gene TRBV9 combines with J gene TRBJ1-3, with 9 bases fitting TRBD1. The sequenced sample consisted of PBMCs or T cells enriched from blood (not recorded which). In nucleotides, the CDR3 is TGTGCCAGCAGCGCCGCCGGGACAGGGATGTCTGGAAACACCATATATTTT. Its translation is CASSAAGTGMSGNTIYF.